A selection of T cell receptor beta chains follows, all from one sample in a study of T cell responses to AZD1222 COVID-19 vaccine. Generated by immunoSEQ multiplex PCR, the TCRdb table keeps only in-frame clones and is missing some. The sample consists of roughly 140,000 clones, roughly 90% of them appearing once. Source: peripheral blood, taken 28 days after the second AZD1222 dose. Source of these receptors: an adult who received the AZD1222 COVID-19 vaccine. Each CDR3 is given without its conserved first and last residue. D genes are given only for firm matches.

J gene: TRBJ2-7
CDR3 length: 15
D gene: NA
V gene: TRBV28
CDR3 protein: ASSLYFRTQSSYEQY

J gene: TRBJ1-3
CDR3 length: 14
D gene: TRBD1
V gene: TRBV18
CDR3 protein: ASSPPGTAGGNTIY

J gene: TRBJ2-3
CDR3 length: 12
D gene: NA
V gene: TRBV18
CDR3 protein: ASSRRQDTDTQY

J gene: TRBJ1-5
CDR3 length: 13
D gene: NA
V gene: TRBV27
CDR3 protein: ASSRSGSPDQPQH

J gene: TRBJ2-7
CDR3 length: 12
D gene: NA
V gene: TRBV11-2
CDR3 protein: ASSFSVLTYEQY

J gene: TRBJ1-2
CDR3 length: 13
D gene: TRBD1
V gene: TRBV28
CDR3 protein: ASSKTGGAVYGYT

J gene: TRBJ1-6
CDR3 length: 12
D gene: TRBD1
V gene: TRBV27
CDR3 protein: ASSLGQYNSPLH

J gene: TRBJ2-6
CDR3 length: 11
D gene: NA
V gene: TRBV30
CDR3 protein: AWSVGGANVLT

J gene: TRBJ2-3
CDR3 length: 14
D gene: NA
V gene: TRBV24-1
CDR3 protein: ATSDKRLANTDTQY

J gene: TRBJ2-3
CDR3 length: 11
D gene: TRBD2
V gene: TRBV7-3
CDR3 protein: ASSPGGGRVQY

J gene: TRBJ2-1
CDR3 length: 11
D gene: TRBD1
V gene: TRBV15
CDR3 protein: ATRPGQQNEQF

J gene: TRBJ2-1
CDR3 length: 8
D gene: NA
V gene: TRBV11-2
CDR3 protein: ASSANEQF

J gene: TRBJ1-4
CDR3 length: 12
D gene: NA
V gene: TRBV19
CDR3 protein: ASNQQVNNEKLF

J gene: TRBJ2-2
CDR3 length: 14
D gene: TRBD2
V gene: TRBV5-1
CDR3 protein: ASSLTSGKMSGELF

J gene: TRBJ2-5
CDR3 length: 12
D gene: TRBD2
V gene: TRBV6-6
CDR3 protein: ASSYSGGSETQY

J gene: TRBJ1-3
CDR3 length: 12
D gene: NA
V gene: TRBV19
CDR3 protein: ASQMQLSGNTIY

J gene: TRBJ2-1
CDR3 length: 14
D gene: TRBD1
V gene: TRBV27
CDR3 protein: ASTKPGQGPYNEQF

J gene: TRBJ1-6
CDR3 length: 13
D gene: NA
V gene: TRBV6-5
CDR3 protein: ASSYSGERNSPLH

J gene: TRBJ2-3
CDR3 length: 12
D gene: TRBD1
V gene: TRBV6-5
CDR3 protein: ASRMTGGADTQY

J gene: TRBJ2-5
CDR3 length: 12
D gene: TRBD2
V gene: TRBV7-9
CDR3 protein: ASRLAGGQETQY

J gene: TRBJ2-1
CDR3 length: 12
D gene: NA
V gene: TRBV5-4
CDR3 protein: ASSLGQANNEQF

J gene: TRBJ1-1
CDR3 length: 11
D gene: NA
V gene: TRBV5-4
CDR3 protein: ATSTVLNTEAF

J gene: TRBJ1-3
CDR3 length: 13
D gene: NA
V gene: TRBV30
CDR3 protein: AWSPGGASGNTIY

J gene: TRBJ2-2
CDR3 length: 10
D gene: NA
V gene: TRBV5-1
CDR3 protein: ASSLARVQLF

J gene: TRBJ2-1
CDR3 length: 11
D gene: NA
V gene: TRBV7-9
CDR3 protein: ASSLPLVNEQF

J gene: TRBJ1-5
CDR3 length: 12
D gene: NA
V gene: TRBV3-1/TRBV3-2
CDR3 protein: ASSQILGNQPQH

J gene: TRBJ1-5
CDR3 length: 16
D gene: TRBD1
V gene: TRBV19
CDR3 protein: ASTSRGGTADSNQPQH

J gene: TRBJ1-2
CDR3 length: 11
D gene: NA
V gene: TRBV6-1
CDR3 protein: ASSERTPYGYT

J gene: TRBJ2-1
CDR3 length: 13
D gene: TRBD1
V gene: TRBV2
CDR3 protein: ASLRGQGIGNEQF

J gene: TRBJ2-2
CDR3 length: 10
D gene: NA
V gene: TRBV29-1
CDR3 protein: SGQGLSGELF

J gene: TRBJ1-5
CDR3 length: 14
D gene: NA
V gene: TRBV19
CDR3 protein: ASSTQGMGSSQPQH

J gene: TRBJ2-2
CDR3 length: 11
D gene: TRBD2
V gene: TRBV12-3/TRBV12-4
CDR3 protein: ASSLSGRGELF

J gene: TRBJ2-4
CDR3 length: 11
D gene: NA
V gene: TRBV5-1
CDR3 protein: ASSLTHKNIQY

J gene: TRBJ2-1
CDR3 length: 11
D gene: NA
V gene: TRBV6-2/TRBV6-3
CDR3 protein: ASSSGLYNEQF

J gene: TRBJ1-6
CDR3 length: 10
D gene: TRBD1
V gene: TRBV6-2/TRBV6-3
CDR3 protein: ASSWTGLPLH

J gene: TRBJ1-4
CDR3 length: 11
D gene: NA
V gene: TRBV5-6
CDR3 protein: ASSFLSNEKLF

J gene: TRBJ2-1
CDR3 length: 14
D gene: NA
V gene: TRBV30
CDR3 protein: AWSVSTGTQYNEQF

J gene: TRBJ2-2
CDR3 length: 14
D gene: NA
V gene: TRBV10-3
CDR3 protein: AIRSGQQVFTGELF

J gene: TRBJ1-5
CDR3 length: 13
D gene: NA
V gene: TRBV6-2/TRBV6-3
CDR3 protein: ASSPGSPSNQPQH

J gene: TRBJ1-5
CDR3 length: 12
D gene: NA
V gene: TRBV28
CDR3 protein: ASSPRERGQPQH

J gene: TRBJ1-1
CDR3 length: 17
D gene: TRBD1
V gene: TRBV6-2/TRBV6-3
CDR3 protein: ASSYVRGTGIAKVTEAF

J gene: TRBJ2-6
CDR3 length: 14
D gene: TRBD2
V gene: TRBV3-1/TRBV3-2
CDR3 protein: ASSHPGGTGANVLT

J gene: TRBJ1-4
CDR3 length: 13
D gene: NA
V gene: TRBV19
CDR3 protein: ASSTLRAGGEKLF

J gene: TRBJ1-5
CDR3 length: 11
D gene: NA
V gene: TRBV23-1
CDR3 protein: ASSQCPNQPQH

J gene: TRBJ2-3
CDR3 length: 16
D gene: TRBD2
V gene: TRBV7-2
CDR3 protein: ASSSPPLAEDPTDTQY

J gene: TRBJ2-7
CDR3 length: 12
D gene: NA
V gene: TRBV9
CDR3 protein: ASSVHDSSYEQY

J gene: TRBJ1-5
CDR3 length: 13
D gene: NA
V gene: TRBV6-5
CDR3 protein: ASSFHRESNQPQH

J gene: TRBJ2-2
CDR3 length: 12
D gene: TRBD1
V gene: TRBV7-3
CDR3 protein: ASSPDRDTGELF

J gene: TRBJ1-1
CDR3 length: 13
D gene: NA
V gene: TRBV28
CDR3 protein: ASTEGSAEGTEAF

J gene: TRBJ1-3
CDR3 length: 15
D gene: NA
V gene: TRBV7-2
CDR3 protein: ASSFRLGTRSGNTIY

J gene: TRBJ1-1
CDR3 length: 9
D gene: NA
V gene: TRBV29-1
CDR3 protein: SVVMNTEAF

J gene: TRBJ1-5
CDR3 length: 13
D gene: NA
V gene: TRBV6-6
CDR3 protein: ASRDSRGGNQPQH

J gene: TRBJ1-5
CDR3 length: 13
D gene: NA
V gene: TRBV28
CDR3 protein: ASTRAGNSNQPQH

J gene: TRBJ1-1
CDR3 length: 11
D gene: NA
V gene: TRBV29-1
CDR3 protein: SGRGDPNTEAF

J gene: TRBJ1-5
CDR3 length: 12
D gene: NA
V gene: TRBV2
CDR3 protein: ASSEMGGAQPQH